These T cell receptor beta chains were read from a single sample in a study of CD8 T cells in ankylosing spondylitis. Each CDR3 protein gets one entry after TCRdb re-called the 5' RACE reads with MiXCR. The sample lists some 92,000 distinct CDR3 sequences, 27% occurring once. The sequenced sample consisted of blood, either unsorted or a sorted T cell fraction (not recorded which). Receptor source: a male donor with ankylosing spondylitis or in good health (not recorded which). Each CDR3 is given with its conserved first and last residue. The D gene is left open where the match is weak. The size entry is marked missing in some rows and otherwise reads once, few, many or a size class.

J gene | V gene | clone size | D gene | CDR3 protein | CDR3 DNA
TRBJ1-5 | TRBV2 | . | . | CASSQRKDQPQHF | TGTGCCAGCAGCCAAAGAAAAGATCAGCCCCAGCATTTT
TRBJ2-1 | TRBV20-1 | . | . | CSAHSRTPNEQFF | TGCAGTGCTCACTCTCGGACTCCGAATGAGCAGTTCTTC
TRBJ1-5 | TRBV4-1 | . | . | CASSQVGFLGQPQHF | TGCGCCAGCAGCCAAGTAGGGTTTTTGGGTCAGCCCCAGCATTTT
TRBJ1-1 | TRBV2 | . | . | CASSRRTVPTEAFF | TGTGCCAGCAGCCGACGGACAGTCCCAACTGAAGCTTTCTTT
TRBJ1-2 | TRBV7-2 | few | . | CASSRFGGRDYGYTF | TGTGCCAGCAGCCGCTTTGGGGGCAGGGACTATGGCTACACCTTC
TRBJ2-7 | TRBV27 | . | TRBD1 | CASSPDRDYEQYF | TGTGCCAGCAGTCCGGACAGGGACTACGAGCAGTACTTC
TRBJ1-5 | TRBV5-5 | . | TRBD1 | CASRRLTGGDEPQHF | TGTGCCAGCAGAAGACTGACAGGGGGCGATGAGCCCCAGCATTTT
TRBJ2-5 | TRBV7-2 | . | TRBD2 | CASSLLRGAGVAETQYF | TGTGCCAGCAGCTTATTGCGGGGGGCCGGGGTGGCAGAGACCCAGTACTTC
TRBJ2-1 | TRBV7-2 | . | . | CASSLANPRGDEQFF | TGTGCCAGCAGCTTAGCCAATCCTAGAGGGGATGAGCAGTTCTTC
TRBJ2-7 | TRBV20-1 | few | TRBD2 | CSASKRAGASYEQYF | TGCAGTGCTAGTAAAAGGGCGGGAGCGAGTTACGAGCAGTACTTC
TRBJ2-3 | TRBV5-8 | . | . | CASRPWVSGSTDTQYF | TGTGCCAGCAGACCCTGGGTTAGCGGCAGCACAGATACGCAGTATTTT
TRBJ2-3 | TRBV6-1 | . | TRBD2 | CASFQTSGGTDTQYF | TGTGCCAGCTTCCAGACTAGCGGGGGCACAGATACGCAGTATTTT
TRBJ2-3 | TRBV3-1 | . | . | CASSLGLDTQYF | TGTGCCAGCAGCCTTGGGTTGGATACGCAGTATTTT
TRBJ1-1 | TRBV3-1 | . | . | CASSPRSFTEAFF | TGTGCCAGCAGCCCCAGGTCGTTCACTGAAGCTTTCTTT
TRBJ1-6 | TRBV7-8 | . | TRBD1 | CASSSDRGEAPLHF | TGTGCCAGCAGCTCCGACAGGGGTGAAGCACCCCTCCACTTT
TRBJ2-7 | TRBV5-1 | . | TRBD2 | CASSLVAGAHEQYF | TGCGCCAGCAGCTTGGTTGCGGGAGCCCACGAGCAGTACTTC
TRBJ2-5 | TRBV20-1 | few | . | CSARATDTSETQYF | TGCAGTGCTAGAGCTACGGACACGTCGGAGACCCAGTACTTC
TRBJ1-1 | TRBV20-1 | . | . | CSTGANEAFF | TGCAGCACCGGAGCCAATGAAGCTTTCTTT
TRBJ2-1 | TRBV7-8 | . | . | CASSVSTGAKEQFF | TGTGCCAGCAGCGTAAGTACGGGGGCTAAGGAGCAGTTCTTC
TRBJ1-5 | TRBV27 | . | TRBD1 | CASASAGQGSQPQHF | TGTGCCAGCGCTTCGGCGGGACAGGGGAGTCAGCCCCAGCATTTT
TRBJ2-3 | TRBV12-3/TRBV12-4 | . | . | CASYSGGAVTDTQYF | TGTGCCAGCTACTCGGGGGGCGCCGTGACAGATACGCAGTATTTT
TRBJ2-3 | TRBV3-1 | few | . | CASSQYVGGTDTQYF | TGTGCCAGCAGCCAATATGTCGGCGGCACAGATACGCAGTATTTT
TRBJ2-5 | TRBV3-1 | once | . | CASSQAGRPRETQYF | TGTGCCAGCAGCCAAGCGGGACGGCCACGAGAGACCCAGTACTTC
TRBJ2-1 | TRBV5-1 | . | . | CASSSDGFYNEQFF | TGCGCCAGCAGCTCCGATGGTTTTTACAATGAGCAGTTCTTC
TRBJ2-3 | TRBV9 | few | . | CASSVGSNADTQYF | TGTGCCAGCAGCGTGGGTAGTAACGCAGATACGCAGTATTTT
TRBJ1-2 | TRBV27 | . | . | CASSLLGFYGYTF | TGTGCCAGCAGTTTACTCGGGTTCTATGGCTACACCTTC
TRBJ1-2 | TRBV6-1 | few | . | CASSPDRELYGYTF | TGTGCCAGCAGTCCAGACAGAGAGCTCTATGGCTACACCTTC
TRBJ1-4 | TRBV20-1 | . | . | CSASGGHGQGNEKLFF | TGCAGTGCTAGTGGGGGTCATGGGCAGGGGAATGAAAAACTGTTTTTT
TRBJ2-7 | TRBV7-9 | . | TRBD2 | CASSSTGTSLSEQYF | TGTGCCAGCAGCTCAACCGGGACTAGTTTATCCGAGCAGTACTTC
TRBJ2-7 | TRBV20-1 | . | . | CSAAKRQTSYEQYF | TGCAGTGCCGCGAAGAGACAGACTTCCTACGAGCAGTACTTC
TRBJ1-1 | TRBV6-1 | . | . | CASSEGARMNTEAFF | TGTGCCAGCAGTGAAGGGGCCAGAATGAACACTGAAGCTTTCTTT
TRBJ1-1 | TRBV18 | . | . | CASSPALNTEAFF | TGTGCCAGCTCACCAGCTTTGAACACTGAAGCTTTCTTT
TRBJ2-3 | TRBV12-3/TRBV12-4 | few | TRBD1 | CASTLGTGVPDTQYF | TGTGCCAGCACCCTAGGCACAGGGGTCCCAGATACGCAGTATTTT
TRBJ2-7 | TRBV5-1 | few | . | CASSLAAGFSYEQYF | TGCGCCAGCAGCTTGGCGGCAGGATTCTCCTACGAGCAGTACTTC
TRBJ2-2 | TRBV5-1 | . | . | CASTPWGLAENTGELFF | TGCGCCAGCACGCCCTGGGGGCTAGCGGAGAACACCGGGGAGCTGTTTTTT
TRBJ1-5 | TRBV6-1 | . | TRBD1 | CASSAQTGNTQPQHF | TGTGCCAGCAGTGCCCAGACAGGGAATACACAGCCCCAGCATTTT
TRBJ2-1 | TRBV5-1 | many | TRBD2 | CASTSGGDEINEQFF | TGCGCCAGCACCTCGGGGGGAGATGAAATCAATGAGCAGTTCTTC
TRBJ2-2 | TRBV11-2 | . | . | CASSLVPGELFF | TGTGCCAGCAGCTTAGTCCCCGGGGAGCTGTTTTTT
TRBJ2-2 | TRBV6-5 | many | . | CASSHPSGELFF | TGTGCCAGCAGTCACCCTTCCGGGGAGCTGTTTTTT
TRBJ1-3 | TRBV2 | . | . | CASAEGTLLSGNTIYF | TGTGCCTCGGCGGAGGGCACTTTACTCTCTGGAAACACCATATATTTT
TRBJ1-1 | TRBV20-1 | . | TRBD1 | CSALRQGGTEAFF | TGCAGTGCTCTTCGACAGGGAGGGACTGAAGCTTTCTTT
TRBJ1-3 | TRBV5-1 | . | TRBD1 | CASSPGQAVSGNTIYF | TGCGCCAGCAGCCCCGGACAGGCGGTCTCTGGAAACACCATATATTTT
TRBJ2-2 | TRBV4-2 | once | . | CASSQGATRTYTGELFF | TGTGCCAGCAGCCAAGGGGCAACCCGAACGTACACCGGGGAGCTGTTTTTT
TRBJ1-4 | TRBV28 | once | TRBD1 | CASSQPGQVGEKLFF | TGTGCCAGCAGTCAACCGGGACAGGTTGGCGAAAAACTGTTTTTT
TRBJ1-2 | TRBV12-3/TRBV12-4 | . | TRBD1 | CASSFHRGGYTF | TGTGCCAGCAGTTTCCACAGGGGCGGCTACACCTTC
TRBJ1-6 | TRBV6-1 | many | TRBD1 | CASNPDRLQNSPLHF | TGTGCCAGCAATCCGGACAGGCTGCAAAATTCACCCCTCCACTTT
TRBJ2-5 | TRBV5-1 | . | TRBD1 | CASSLPSGTGRETQYF | TGCGCCAGCAGCTTGCCCTCCGGGACAGGGAGGGAGACCCAGTACTTC
TRBJ2-3 | TRBV20-1 | . | TRBD2 | CSAISSGRTTDTQYF | TGCAGTGCTATCTCTAGCGGGAGAACGACAGATACGCAGTATTTT
TRBJ2-6 | TRBV5-1 | few | . | CASSLGTIQSGANVLTF | TGCGCCAGCAGCTTGGGAACTATTCAATCTGGGGCCAACGTCCTGACTTTC